One T cell receptor (beta chain) is described in this entry. Its antigen is not identified. This entry comes from a study of T cells after yellow fever vaccination. Study-wide results and limits: The study noted that FACS-sorted repertoires could contain abundant clonotypes contaminating from the bulk population.

The CDR3 loop spans 15 amino acids. Unmatched junction bases numbered 6, after V lost 5 bases and J lost 0 bases. CDR1 is SGHTA and CDR2 is FQGNSA in the germline V gene. 5'RACE template switching added a universal primer site and UMIs to TCR cDNA. TCRdb reprocessed the 5' RACE reads via MiXCR and lists one record per CDR3 protein. Of approximately 330,000 distinct CDR3 sequences detected, around 13% appear once; the ten largest clones hold approximately 3.4%. Sequencing was performed on CD4+ T cells sorted from PBMCs, taken 15 days after the yellow fever booster vaccination. This TCR was recovered from a man aged 18-30 years who received the YFV17D yellow fever vaccine. The V and J genes are TRBV7-2 and TRBJ2-7; 8 bases line up with TRBD1. CDR3 sequence reads: CASSPWTGFSYEQYF. CDR3 DNA: TGTGCCAGCAGCCCCTGGACAGGGTTCTCCTACGAGCAGTACTTC.